One T cell receptor (beta chain) is described in this entry. The data originate from a study of control samples from healthy donors and cancer patients. The CDR3 spans 14 residues. Germline V gene sequence: CDR1 SEHNR, CDR2 FQNEAQ (reference sequence). V lost 5 bases and J lost 1, with 11 bases in between. The data were produced by immunoSEQ multiplex PCR, yet TCRdb's version contains in-frame clones alone and is incomplete. The sample lists over 150,000 clones; about 90% were seen once. The source of this sequence is a middle-aged woman in good health. The chain carries TRBV7-9 and TRBJ1-1; D not certain. Sequenced material: blood. CDR3 loop: CASSLGSGNTEAFF. The DNA of the CDR3 is TGTGCCAGCAGCCTCGGCTCGGGGAACACTGAAGCTTTCTTT.